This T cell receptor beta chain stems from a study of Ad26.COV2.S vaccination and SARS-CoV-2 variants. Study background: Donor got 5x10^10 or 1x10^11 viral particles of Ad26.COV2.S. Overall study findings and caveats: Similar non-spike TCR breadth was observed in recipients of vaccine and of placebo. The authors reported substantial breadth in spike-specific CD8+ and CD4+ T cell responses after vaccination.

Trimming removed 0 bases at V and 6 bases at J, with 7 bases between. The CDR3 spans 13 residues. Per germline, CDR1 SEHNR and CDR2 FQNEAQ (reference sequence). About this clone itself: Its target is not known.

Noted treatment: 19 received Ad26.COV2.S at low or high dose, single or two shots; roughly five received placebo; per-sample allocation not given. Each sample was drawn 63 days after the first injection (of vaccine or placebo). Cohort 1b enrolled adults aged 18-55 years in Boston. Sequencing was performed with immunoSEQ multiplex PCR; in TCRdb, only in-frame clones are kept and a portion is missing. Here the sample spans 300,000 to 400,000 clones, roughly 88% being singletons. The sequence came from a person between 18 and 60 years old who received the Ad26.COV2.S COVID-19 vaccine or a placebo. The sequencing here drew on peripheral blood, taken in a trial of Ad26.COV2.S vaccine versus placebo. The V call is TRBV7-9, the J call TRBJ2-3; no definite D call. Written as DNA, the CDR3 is TGTGCCAGCAGCTTAGCCGCCACCGATACGCAGTATTTT. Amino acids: CASSLAATDTQYF.